This TCR beta chain was sequenced for a study of blood T cell repertoires in COVID-19. Overall study: Acute and convalescent COVID-19 specimens originated in the United States, Italy and Spain. Sources were T cells, B-cell-depleted T cells, or PBMCs; the material itself was cDNA or gDNA.

Original processing notes: Reference gene primer amplification in the assay estimated nucleated cell counts. Repertoires were generated with immunoSEQ multiplex PCR, while TCRdb's copy carries only in-frame clones and drops some. V, J and clone size reflect that table, while D and trimming were determined from the DNA. The sample records fewer than 10,000 clones, 75% to 90% being singletons. CDR3 length equals 17 residues. V shed 0 bases and J 2 bases; nucleotides not matched to a gene: 7. Germline V gives CDR1 WNHNN, CDR2 SYGVQD (reference sequence). The source of this sequence is a human donor in a cohort sampled during active COVID-19. Sequenced sample: peripheral blood. The V gene is TRBV10-1, the J gene TRBJ2-7, with 10 bases matching TRBD2. In DNA, the CDR3 is TGCGCCAGCAGTGAGTCTACTACTAGCGGGATTCCCTACGAGCAGTACTTC. Protein sequence: CASSESTTSGIPYEQYF.